The clone carrying this T cell receptor beta chain came up many times. This record comes from a study of human T cells and chemical hapten exposure. Across the study: The patients were mostly female; they had alopecia areata, totalis or universalis.

Via MiXCR, TCRdb re-called the RACE reads, giving one row per CDR3 protein. The table records 30,000 to 40,000 distinct CDR3 sequences, roughly 13% of them present only once. Time point indicated: patch test 3, about 24 weeks after DPC sensitization. Treatment noted: therapeutic diphenylcyclopropenone sensitization with weekly scalp DPC. Someone pulled total RNA out of unfractionated whole blood. V dropped 4 bases and J dropped 13; count of bases not matched to a gene: 10. This CDR3 is built from 14 residues. Germline assignment: CDR1 LGHDT and CDR2 YNNKEL (reference sequence). This sample comprised whole blood, obtained in connection with sensitization to the hapten diphenylcyclopropenone (DPC). This receptor was obtained from a middle-aged woman with alopecia areata. Some clones in this sample may be carry-over from other donors' samples. The chain is built from TRBV3-1 and TRBJ2-7; 13 nucleotides agree with TRBD2. In nucleotides, the CDR3 is TGTGCCAGCAGCCCCCGGACTAGCGGGAGTCCGGGTTACTTC. This translates into CASSPRTSGSPGYF.